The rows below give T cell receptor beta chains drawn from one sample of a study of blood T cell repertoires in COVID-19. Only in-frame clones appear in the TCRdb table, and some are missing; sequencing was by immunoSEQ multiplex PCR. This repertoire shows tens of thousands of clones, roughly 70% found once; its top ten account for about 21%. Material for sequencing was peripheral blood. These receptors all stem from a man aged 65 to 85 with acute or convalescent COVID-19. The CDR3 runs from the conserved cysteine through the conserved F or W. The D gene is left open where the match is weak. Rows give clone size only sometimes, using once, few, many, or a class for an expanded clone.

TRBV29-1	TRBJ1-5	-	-	CSVSGGGNQPQHF	TGCAGCGTTTCCGGAGGGGGCAATCAGCCCCAGCATTTT
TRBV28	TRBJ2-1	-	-	CASSPREHEQFF	TGTGCCAGCAGTCCCCGGGAGCATGAGCAGTTCTTC
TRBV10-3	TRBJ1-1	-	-	CAISVRGRNTEAFF	TGTGCCATCAGTGTCAGGGGACGAAACACTGAAGCTTTCTTT
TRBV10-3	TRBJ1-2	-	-	CAIKESGRVYGYTF	TGTGCCATCAAGGAGTCGGGCAGGGTCTATGGCTACACCTTC
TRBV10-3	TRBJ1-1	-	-	CATSTPADTEAFF	TGTGCCACGTCGACTCCGGCCGACACTGAAGCTTTCTTT
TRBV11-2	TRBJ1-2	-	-	CASSLKGGWGYTF	TGTGCCAGCAGCTTAAAAGGGGGTTGGGGCTACACCTTC
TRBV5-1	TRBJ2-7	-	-	CASSTEDSGAKQYF	TGCGCCAGCAGCACGGAGGACAGTGGGGCCAAGCAGTACTTC
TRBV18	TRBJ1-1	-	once	CASSPQTGPSNTEAFF	TGTGCCAGCTCACCACAAACAGGGCCGTCGAACACTGAAGCTTTCTTT
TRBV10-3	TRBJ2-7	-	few	CAISRGQWKYF	TGTGCCATCAGCCGCGGACAGTGGAAGTACTTC
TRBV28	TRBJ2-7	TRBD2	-	CASSSTSGRAYEQYF	TGTGCCAGCAGCTCAACTAGCGGGAGGGCCTACGAGCAGTACTTC
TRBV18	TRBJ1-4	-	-	CASSPPGANEKLFF	TGTGCCAGCTCACCACCGGGCGCTAATGAAAAACTGTTTTTT
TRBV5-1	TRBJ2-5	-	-	CASRMGRGNTRQETQYF	TGCGCCAGCAGAATGGGGCGGGGCAACACTCGGCAAGAGACCCAGTACTTC
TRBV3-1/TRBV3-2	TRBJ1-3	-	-	CASSQDRNTIYF	TGTGCCAGCAGCCAAGACAGAAACACCATATATTTT
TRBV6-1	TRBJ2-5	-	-	CASSEGGRLETQYF	TGTGCCAGCAGTGAAGGGGGGCGGTTGGAGACCCAGTACTTC
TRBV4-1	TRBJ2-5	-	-	CASSPREDTETQYF	TGCGCCAGCAGCCCCCGGGAAGATACAGAGACCCAGTACTTC
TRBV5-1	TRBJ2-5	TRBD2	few	CASSLTGTSGIRGVKTQYF	TGCGCCAGCAGCTTGACCGGGACTAGCGGGATCAGGGGGGTAAAGACCCAGTACTTC
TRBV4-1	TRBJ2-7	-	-	CASSQSPTATYEQYF	TGCGCCAGCAGCCAATCCCCGACAGCCACCTACGAGCAGTACTTC
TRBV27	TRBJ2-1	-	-	CASSPLVGSGFNEQFF	TGTGCCAGCAGTCCCCTCGTTGGTAGCGGCTTCAATGAGCAGTTCTTC
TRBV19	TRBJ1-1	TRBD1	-	CASSRQGPLEAFF	TGTGCCAGTAGCCGACAGGGACCTCTCGAAGCTTTCTTT
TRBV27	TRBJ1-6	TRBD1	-	CASSEGTGRSSYNSPLHF	TGTGCCAGCAGTGAGGGGACAGGCCGGAGCTCCTATAATTCACCCCTCCACTTT
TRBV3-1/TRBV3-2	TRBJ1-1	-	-	CASSQDGYPGTEAFF	TGTGCCAGCAGCCAAGATGGGTACCCGGGAACTGAAGCTTTCTTT
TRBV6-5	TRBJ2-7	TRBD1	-	CASRQGARVIEQYF	TGTGCCAGCAGGCAGGGGGCGCGGGTCATCGAGCAGTACTTC
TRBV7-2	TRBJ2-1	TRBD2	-	CASSPAGALNEQFF	TGTGCCAGCAGCCCAGCGGGGGCCCTTAATGAGCAGTTCTTC
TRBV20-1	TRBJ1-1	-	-	CSSRRGTEAFF	TGCAGCTCCCGACGGGGCACTGAAGCTTTCTTT
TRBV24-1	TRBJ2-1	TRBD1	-	CATRDRGVSEQFF	TGTGCCACCCGGGACAGGGGAGTAAGTGAGCAGTTCTTC
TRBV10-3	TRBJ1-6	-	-	CAISESGVESPLHF	TGTGCCATCAGTGAGTCAGGGGTAGAATCACCCCTCCACTTT
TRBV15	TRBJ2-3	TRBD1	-	CATSGTGTGGADTQYF	TGTGCCACCAGCGGAACCGGGACAGGGGGCGCAGATACGCAGTATTTT
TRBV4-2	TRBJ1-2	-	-	CASSQALGENYGYTF	TGTGCCAGCAGCCAAGCGTTAGGGGAAAACTATGGCTACACCTTC
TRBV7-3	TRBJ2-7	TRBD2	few	CASSSGIAGAGEQYF	TGTGCCAGCAGCTCTGGGATAGCGGGAGCGGGAGAGCAGTACTTC
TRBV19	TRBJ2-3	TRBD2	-	CASSIRTSGRGTDTQYF	TGTGCCAGTAGTATAAGGACTAGCGGGAGGGGCACAGATACGCAGTATTTT
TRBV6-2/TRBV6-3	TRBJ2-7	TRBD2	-	CASSYGTGGRNEQYF	TGTGCCAGCAGTTACGGGACGGGAGGGCGCAACGAGCAGTACTTC
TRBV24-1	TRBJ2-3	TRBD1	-	CATSDPGGTGPTDTQYF	TGTGCCACCAGTGATCCTGGTGGGACAGGGCCAACAGATACGCAGTATTTT
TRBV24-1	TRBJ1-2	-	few	CATSDSRGAYGYTF	TGTGCCACCAGTGACTCCAGGGGCGCCTATGGCTACACCTTC
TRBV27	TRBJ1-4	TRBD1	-	CASSSGQGSEKLFF	TGTGCCAGCAGTTCGGGACAGGGGAGCGAAAAACTGTTTTTT
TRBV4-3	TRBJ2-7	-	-	CASSPGMDYEQYF	TGCGCCAGCAGCCCAGGTATGGACTACGAGCAGTACTTC